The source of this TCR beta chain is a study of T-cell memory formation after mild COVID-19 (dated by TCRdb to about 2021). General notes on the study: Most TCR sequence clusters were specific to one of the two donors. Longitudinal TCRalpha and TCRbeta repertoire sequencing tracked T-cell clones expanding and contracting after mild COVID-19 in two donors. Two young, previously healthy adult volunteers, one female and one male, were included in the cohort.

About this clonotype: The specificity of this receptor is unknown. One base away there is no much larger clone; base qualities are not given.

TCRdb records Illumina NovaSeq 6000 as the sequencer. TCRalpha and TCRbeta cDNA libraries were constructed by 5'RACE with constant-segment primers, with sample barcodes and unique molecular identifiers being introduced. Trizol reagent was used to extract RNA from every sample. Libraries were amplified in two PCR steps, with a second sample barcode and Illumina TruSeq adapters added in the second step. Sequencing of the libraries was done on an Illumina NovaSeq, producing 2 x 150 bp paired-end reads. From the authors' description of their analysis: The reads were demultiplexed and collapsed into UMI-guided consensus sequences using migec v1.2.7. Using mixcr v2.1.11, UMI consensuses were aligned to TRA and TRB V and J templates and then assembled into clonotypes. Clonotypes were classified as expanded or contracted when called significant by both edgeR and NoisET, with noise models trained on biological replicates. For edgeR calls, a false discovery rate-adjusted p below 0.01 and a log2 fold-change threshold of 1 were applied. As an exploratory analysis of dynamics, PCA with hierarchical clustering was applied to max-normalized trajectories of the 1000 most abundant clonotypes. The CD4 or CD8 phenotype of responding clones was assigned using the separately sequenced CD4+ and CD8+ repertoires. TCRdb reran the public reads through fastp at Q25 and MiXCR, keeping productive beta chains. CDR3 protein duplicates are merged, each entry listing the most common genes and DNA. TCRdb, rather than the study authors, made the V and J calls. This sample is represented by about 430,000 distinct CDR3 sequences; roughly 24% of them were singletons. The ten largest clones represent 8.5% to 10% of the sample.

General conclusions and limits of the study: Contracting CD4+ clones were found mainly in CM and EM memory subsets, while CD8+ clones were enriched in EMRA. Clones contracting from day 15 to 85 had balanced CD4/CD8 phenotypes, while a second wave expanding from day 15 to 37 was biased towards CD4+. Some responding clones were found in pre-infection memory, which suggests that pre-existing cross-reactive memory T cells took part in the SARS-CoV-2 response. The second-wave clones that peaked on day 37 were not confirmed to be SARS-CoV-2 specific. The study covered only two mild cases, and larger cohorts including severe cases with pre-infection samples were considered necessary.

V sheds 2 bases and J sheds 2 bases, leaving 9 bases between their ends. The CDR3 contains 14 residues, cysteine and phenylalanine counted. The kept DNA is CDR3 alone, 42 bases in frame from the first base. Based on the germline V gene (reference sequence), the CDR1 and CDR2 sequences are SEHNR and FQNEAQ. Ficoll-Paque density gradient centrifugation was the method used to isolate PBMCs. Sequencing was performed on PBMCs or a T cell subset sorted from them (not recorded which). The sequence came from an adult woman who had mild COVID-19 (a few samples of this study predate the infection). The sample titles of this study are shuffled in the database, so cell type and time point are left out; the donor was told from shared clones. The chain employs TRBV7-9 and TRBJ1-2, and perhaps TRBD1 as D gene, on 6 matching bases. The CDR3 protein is CASSLTGLNYGYTF. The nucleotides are TGTGCCAGCAGCTTAACAGGGCTCAACTATGGCTACACCTTC.